Listed here are 13 T cell receptor beta chains from one sample, sequenced in a study of beta chain features in type 1 diabetes. Study-level results: TCRB CDR3s were moderately but significantly shorter in Type 1 diabetes patients in all four CD4+ subsets.

The entirety of the isolated RNA underwent reverse transcription, so expressed TCRB transcripts were sequenced. Produced via immunoSEQ multiplex PCR; TCRdb's table is partial and in-frame only. Of a few hundred thousand clones in the sample, less than 30% were seen once. Their specific antigens are unknown. Sample: naive CD4+ T cells from blood. The receptors derive from a woman aged 25 to 39 with type 1 diabetes.

The chain couples TRBV29-1 to TRBJ1-1; D is undetermined. The CDR3 loop spans 15 amino acids. Trimming cost V 0 bases and J 5 bases, with 16 bases left between them. The germline V gene has CDR1 SQVTM and CDR2 ANQGSEA. The CDR3 loop reads CSVEDLPGGGTEAFF. For the CDR3, the DNA is TGCAGCGTTGAAGATCTCCCAGGCGGAGGGACTGAAGCTTTCTTT.

This clone was observed a few times. DNA of the CDR3: TGTGCCAGCAGTTTCGGGGACAGGGGAGAGACCCAGTACTTC. As protein: CASSFGDRGETQYF. This chain joins TRBV28 and TRBJ2-5; the match to TRBD1 covers 10 bases. CDR1 and CDR2 from the germline V gene are MDHEN and SYDVKM. The CDR3 loop spans 14 amino acids. J was trimmed by 4 bases and V by 3 bases; bases with no gene match: 2. The whole variable domain, remainder taken from reference TRBV28 and TRBJ2-5, is DVKVTQSSRYLVKRTGEKVFLECVQDMDHENMFWYRQDPGLGLRLIYFSYDVKMKEKGDIPEGYSVSREKKERFSLILESASTNQTSMYLCASSFGDRGETQYFGPGTRLLVL.

The chain carries TRBV5-4 and TRBJ2-3, with 11 nucleotides matching TRBD2. CDR1 and CDR2 from the germline V gene are SGHNT and YYREEE (reference sequence). V was pared by 4 bases and J by 5 bases, with 12 bases of the junction left unmatched. The CDR3 sequence is 17 residues long. CDR3 protein: CASSPARTSGRGDTQYF. DNA of the CDR3: TGTGCCAGCAGCCCGGCGCGGACTAGCGGGCGTGGAGATACGCAGTATTTT.

The chain is built from TRBV14 and TRBJ2-7; D possibly corresponds to TRBD1 (7 bases). This CDR3 comprises 14 residues. Germline lookup yields CDR1 SGHDN and CDR2 FVKESK. With 4 bases removed from V and 2 bases from J, the gap between germline ends came to 12 bases. CDR3 region: CASSPRDSAYEQYF. The CDR3 nucleotides are TGTGCCAGCAGCCCGCGGGACAGCGCCTACGAGCAGTACTTC.

A few counts support this clone. The V and J genes are TRBV2 and TRBJ2-4; 12 bases match TRBD2. Germline CDR1 and CDR2: SNHLY and FYNNEI. The V segment lost 6 bases and the J segment 0 bases; nucleotides outside the gene matches: 18. The CDR3 runs 21 residues. The CDR3 bases are TGTGCCAGCAGCGACACTCCCAGACTAGCGGGAGACGATGAAGCCAAAAACATTCAGTACTTC. It yields the protein CASSDTPRLAGDDEAKNIQYF.

This clone has only a few counts. The genes are TRBV23-1 and TRBJ2-7; possible D gene TRBD1, 6 bases. TRBV23-1 is designated an ORF whose function remains uncertain. Trimming removed 0 bases at V and 2 bases at J, with 11 bases between. The CDR3 runs to 15 residues. The CDR3 DNA is TGCGCCAGCAGTCAATCGAGGCCAGGGGCCTACGAGCAGTACTTC. Its protein is CASSQSRPGAYEQYF.

The J gene is TRBJ2-5, the V gene TRBV25-1; a weak D match, TRBD1 (5 bases). Per germline, CDR1 MGHDK and CDR2 SYGVNS. There are 14 residues in the CDR3. V lost 5 bases and J 5 bases, leaving 15 bases between the germline ends. The CDR3 nucleotides are TGTGCCAGCAGTCCCCCACGAGCAGGGGAGACCCAGTACTTC. It specifies CASSPPRAGETQYF.

This clone was observed a few times. This chain connects TRBV7-9 to TRBJ2-1; 10 nucleotides agree with TRBD2. V lost 10 bases to trimming and J lost 15 bases; unmatched junction nucleotides: 9. The CDR3 has 11 amino acids. CDR1 is SEHNR and CDR2 is FQNEAQ in the germline V gene (reference sequence). The chain's CDR3 is CATPEREGLFF. The CDR3 DNA reads as TGTGCCACCCCAGAGCGGGAGGGCCTGTTCTTC.

This clone occurred a few times. CDR3 region: CASSLSLAGHNEQFF. The CDR3 DNA follows: TGCGCCAGCAGCTTGTCACTAGCGGGCCACAATGAGCAGTTCTTC. The rearrangement joins TRBV5-1 to TRBJ2-1; 9 nucleotides align to TRBD2. This CDR3 is 15 amino acids long. Germline values: CDR1 SGHRS, CDR2 YFSETQ. V trimming: 1 base; J trimming: 5 bases; junction bases outside the gene matches: 4.

This clone turned up a few times. The rearrangement joins TRBV6-5 to TRBJ1-1; 8 bases line up with TRBD1. This CDR3 has 15 amino acids. V gave up 5 bases and J gave up 4 bases; unmatched junction bases: 9. Germline-derived CDR1 and CDR2 are MNHEY and SVGAGI. CDR3 residues: CASSSPGQVSTEAFF. In nucleotides, the CDR3 is TGTGCCAGCAGTAGTCCGGGACAGGTTAGCACTGAAGCTTTCTTT.

This chain connects TRBV19 to TRBJ1-5; TRBD1 aligns across 9 bases. The length of the CDR3 is 16 residues. The germline V gene encodes CDR1 LNHDA and CDR2 SQIVND (reference sequence). The trim removed 5 bases at V and 4 bases at J, leaving 9 bases unmatched. The CDR3 is CASSGRPGQGNQPQHF. In DNA, the CDR3 is TGTGCCAGTAGTGGACGCCCGGGACAGGGAAATCAGCCCCAGCATTTT. The variable domain in full, completed from reference TRBV19 and TRBJ1-5, reads DGGITQSPKYLFRKEGQNVTLSCEQNLNHDAMYWYRQDPGQGLRLIYYSQIVNDFQKGDIAEGYSVSREKKESFPLTVTSAQKNPTAFYLCASSGRPGQGNQPQHFGDGTRLSIL.

This clone showed up just a few times. J is TRBJ2-1 and V is TRBV19; D might be TRBD2 (5 bases). CDR1 and CDR2 from the germline V gene are LNHDA and SQIVND (reference sequence). The ends were cut back, 3 bases at V and 9 bases at J, with 12 bases in the middle. This CDR3 contains 13 residues. The CDR3 loop reads CASSMTHGGEQFF. The CDR3 region has the DNA TGTGCCAGTAGTATGACCCACGGAGGTGAGCAGTTCTTC.

J is TRBJ2-1 and V is TRBV29-1; TRBD2 aligns across 7 bases. The CDR3 has 15 amino acids. CDR1 and CDR2 (germline): SQVTM, ANQGSEA. Germline trimming cut 3 bases from V and 4 bases from J; bases unmatched to any gene: 9. The CDR3 here is CSVDAPASGYNEQFF. Written as DNA, the CDR3 is TGCAGCGTTGACGCCCCGGCTAGCGGTTACAATGAGCAGTTCTTC.